The 29 T cell receptor beta chains presented below share a single source sample, sequenced in a study of T-cell reconstitution after alpha-beta-depleted transplantation in children. Unique molecular identifiers were incorporated into the prepared TCRbeta library. TCRdb re-analysed the PCR reads in MiXCR, keeping a single row per CDR3 protein. The sample lists approximately 510,000 distinct CDR3 sequences, 18% occurring once. The sequenced sample was PBMCs from the stem cell graft donor, obtained from the stem cell graft. Receptors originate from a human donor who donated a stem cell graft to a child with acute lymphoblastic leukemia.

This clonotype showed up just a few times. The chain has TRBV2 and TRBJ2-7, with a tentative D call TRBD1 (5 bases). The CDR3 covers 12 residues. Trimming took off 11 bases at V and 1 base at J, with 12 bases between the two ends. The germline V gene has CDR1 SNHLY and CDR2 FYNNEI. The CDR3, as DNA: TGTGCCGGACACCTGGGATCCTACGAGCAGTACTTC. It yields the protein CAGHLGSYEQYF.

The gene calls are TRBV20-1 and TRBJ1-3, with TRBD1 matching over 8 bases. With 6 bases clipped from V and 4 bases from J, the junction kept 11 bases outside the gene matches. Germline V gene sequence: CDR1 DFQATT, CDR2 SNEGSKA (reference sequence). This CDR3 has 15 amino acids. DNA of the CDR3: TGCAGTGCCAAACAGGGGGGATTGAGGGGAAACACCATATATTTT. This gives the protein CSAKQGGLRGNTIYF.

This clonotype turned up a few times. The chain is built from TRBV12-3 or TRBV12-4 and TRBJ1-2, with TRBD1 matching over 9 bases. The V and J ends lost 7 bases and 8 bases, in that order; junction bases with no gene match: 5. The CDR3 is 12 amino acids. The CDR3 nucleotides are TGTGCCAGCACCGAGGACAGGGGCGGCTACACCTTC. This translates into CASTEDRGGYTF.

The V gene is TRBV6-5, the J gene TRBJ2-1, with D tentatively TRBD1 or TRBD2 (5 bases each). CDR1 MNHEY and CDR2 SVGAGI come from the germline V gene. V shed 2 bases and J shed 8 bases, with 7 bases lying between them. The CDR3 extends over 12 amino acids. The CDR3 DNA is TGTGCCAGCAGTTACAGGGGAGATGAGCAGTTCTTC. Translated: CASSYRGDEQFF.

This clonotype was counted ten times or more. The chain links TRBV6-5 to TRBJ2-1; D not resolved. Trimming removed 5 bases from V and 9 bases from J, with 11 bases in between. Germline V gene sequence: CDR1 MNHEY, CDR2 SVGAGI. CDR3 size: 12 residues. The CDR3 coding sequence is TGTGCCAGCAGTAGAACCGGTAGTGAGCAGTTCTTC. The encoded protein is CASSRTGSEQFF.

V gene TRBV4-1 combines with J gene TRBJ2-1; possibly TRBD2 for D (5 bases). The CDR3 consists of 16 residues. The V gene's germline CDR1 is MGHRA and CDR2 YSYEKL. Trimming took off 1 base at V and 7 bases at J, with 17 bases between the two ends. The CDR3: CASSQGGRPMGNEQFF. The DNA of the CDR3 is TGCGCCAGCAGCCAAGGAGGGAGACCGATGGGGAATGAGCAGTTCTTC.

The chain couples TRBV7-2 to TRBJ2-5; D is perhaps TRBD1 or TRBD2 (5 bases each). V dropped 1 base and J dropped 1 base, with 13 bases sitting between them. The length of the CDR3 is 16 residues. Germline values: CDR1 SGHTA, CDR2 FQGNSA. The CDR3 is CASSLGRDPFQETQYF. The CDR3 DNA sequence: TGTGCCAGCAGCTTAGGACGGGACCCATTCCAAGAGACCCAGTACTTC.

This chain connects TRBV20-1 to TRBJ2-1, with a weak D call TRBD2 (6 bases). The CDR3 is 14 amino acids. Germline V gene sequence: CDR1 DFQATT, CDR2 SNEGSKA (reference sequence). The V end lost 1 base, the J end lost 5 bases, and 12 bases lay between the germline ends. CDR3 protein: CSARGGGPNNEQFF. CDR3 DNA sequence: TGCAGTGCTAGAGGCGGAGGGCCGAACAATGAGCAGTTCTTC.

The CDR3 nucleotides read TGTGCCAGCAGCTATCCCGTCGGGAGCGGGAAAAAAGATACGCAGTATTTT. Its protein is CASSYPVGSGKKDTQYF. V gene TRBV7-3 combines with J gene TRBJ2-3, with TRBD2 identical over 7 bases. Germline loops: CDR1 SGHTA, CDR2 FQGTGA. J was trimmed by 5 bases and V by 4 bases; bases with no gene match: 15. This CDR3 region has 17 residues.

This clonotype has only a few counts. This chain links TRBV4-1 with TRBJ2-1; tentatively, D is TRBD2 (6 bases). V lost 6 bases, J lost 5 bases, and 23 bases lay in between. The CDR3 contains 17 residues. Germline-derived CDR1 and CDR2 are MGHRA and YSYEKL. CDR3 region: CASRRLYGSVGHNEQFF. CDR3 coding DNA: TGCGCCAGCAGGAGGCTCTACGGGAGCGTGGGCCACAATGAGCAGTTCTTC.

This clonotype was recorded many times. The chain links TRBV6-1 to TRBJ1-6; possibly TRBD1 for D (6 bases). This CDR3 is built from 14 residues. Germline CDR1 MNHNS, CDR2 SASEGT. Between the trimmed V and J ends, which lost 5 bases and 7 bases, there was a span of 12 bases. The DNA for the CDR3 is TGTGCCAGCAGTAGGACAGTCAAGAATTCACCCCTCCACTTT. Amino acids: CASSRTVKNSPLHF.

This clonotype was picked up a small number of times. The chain uses TRBV7-8 and TRBJ2-2; D may correspond to TRBD1 or TRBD2 (5 bases each). The CDR3 consists of 14 residues. Germline V lookup: CDR1 SGHVS, CDR2 FQNEAQ. The V gene lost 4 bases and the J gene lost 5 bases, with 11 bases spanning the gap. CDR3: CASSWGSGTGELFF. The CDR3 bases are TGTGCCAGCAGCTGGGGGAGTGGAACCGGGGAGCTGTTTTTT.

This chain connects TRBV7-8 to TRBJ2-7; D possibly corresponds to TRBD2 (6 bases). Trimming took 1 base from V and 4 from J, leaving 20 bases between them. CDR1 is SGHVS and CDR2 is FQNEAQ in the germline V gene. This CDR3 has 17 amino acids. The CDR3 DNA reads TGTGCCAGCAGCTTAGGAAGGGTTCCGGGACTTCGATACGAGCAGTACTTC. Encoded protein: CASSLGRVPGLRYEQYF.

The CDR3 reads CSARDPGQGAGEAFF. Here the CDR3 DNA reads TGCAGTGCTAGAGATCCGGGACAGGGGGCCGGTGAAGCTTTCTTT. J is TRBJ1-1 and V is TRBV20-1, with 12 bases identical to TRBD1. This CDR3 has 15 residues. Germline V CDR1 and CDR2: DFQATT, SNEGSKA (reference sequence). J lost 7 bases, V lost 0 bases, and 6 bases had no gene match.

This chain links TRBV7-9 with TRBJ1-1; D unresolved. Trimming shortened V by 8 bases and J by 0 bases, and 7 bases separated the two germline ends. CDR3 length: 12 residues. Germline CDR1 is SEHNR and CDR2 is FQNEAQ (reference sequence). CDR3 residues: CASGSVNTEAFF. CDR3 DNA: TGTGCCAGCGGTTCGGTGAACACTGAAGCTTTCTTT. The entire variable domain, with the rest obtained from reference TRBV7-9 and TRBJ1-1, is as follows: DTGVSQNPRHKITKRGQNVTFRCDPISEHNRLYWYRQTLGQGPEFLTYFQNEAQLEKSRLLSDRFSAERPKGSFSTLEIQRTEQGDSAMYLCASGSVNTEAFFGQGTRLTVV.

This clonotype occurred a few times. V usage is TRBV5-1 and J usage is TRBJ2-1; 11 bases are a match to TRBD2. J gave up 3 bases and V 7 bases, and 9 bases lay outside the gene matches. Germline CDR1 and CDR2: SGHRS and YFSETQ. CDR3 length equals 16 residues. The DNA of the CDR3 is TGCGCCAGCCGCCAATTCGGGACTAGCGGCTACAATGAGCAGTTCTTC. Its protein is CASRQFGTSGYNEQFF.

The chain recombines TRBV5-5 with TRBJ2-3; tentatively, D is TRBD2 (6 bases). V was clipped by 5 bases and J by 2 bases, with 15 bases between them. The CDR3 totals 15 residues. Germline lookup yields CDR1 SGHKS and CDR2 YYEKEE (reference sequence). The CDR3 coding sequence is TGTGCCAGCAGAGATAGGTGGGGGGACACAGATACGCAGTATTTT. Encoded protein: CASRDRWGDTDTQYF.

This clonotype was found a few times. V is TRBV7-9 and J is TRBJ2-5; D ambiguous. This CDR3 is 15 amino acids long. The ends were cut back, 5 bases at V and 5 bases at J, with 18 bases in the middle. Germline CDR1 and CDR2: SEHNR and FQNEAQ (reference sequence). The CDR3 sequence is CASSHLPQTRETQYF. CDR3 sequence (DNA): TGTGCCAGCAGCCATTTACCCCAAACCCGGGAGACCCAGTACTTC.

The chain links TRBV19 to TRBJ2-7; perhaps TRBD2 as D (5 bases). With 6 bases removed from V and 5 bases from J, the gap between germline ends came to 8 bases. CDR1 is LNHDA, CDR2 SQIVND, per germline (reference sequence). This CDR3 is 11 amino acids long. The CDR3 DNA sequence: TGTGCCAGTAGATCGGGGAACGAGCAGTACTTC. This gives the protein CASRSGNEQYF.

CDR3 DNA: TGCGCCAGCATGGAATCCCCCTCCTACGAGCAGTACTTC. It is translated as CASMESPSYEQYF. The rearrangement uses TRBV5-1 and TRBJ2-7; D is undetermined. The CDR3 is 13 amino acids. V shed 6 bases and J shed 0 bases, with 10 bases lying between them. CDR1 is SGHRS, CDR2 YFSETQ, per germline.

The chain employs TRBV5-1 and TRBJ2-1, with D tentatively TRBD1 (5 bases). The CDR3 has 11 residues. Trimming stripped 4 bases from V and 9 bases from J, with 8 bases between. Germline V gene lookup returns CDR1 SGHRS and CDR2 YFSETQ. This CDR3 is CASSDQGEQFF. The CDR3 region has the DNA TGCGCCAGCAGCGACCAGGGTGAGCAGTTCTTC.

The gene calls are TRBV19 and TRBJ2-2, with 7 bases fitting TRBD2. The length of the CDR3 is 17 residues. Germline lookup yields CDR1 LNHDA and CDR2 SQIVND (reference sequence). Trimming cost V 0 bases and J 4 bases; bases outside gene matches: 8. The CDR3 region is CASSIDRWRTSTGELFF. The CDR3 DNA reads TGTGCCAGTAGTATAGATCGGTGGCGGACTAGCACCGGGGAGCTGTTTTTT.

This clonotype was found a few times. The CDR3 protein is CASSSGVGNSPLHF. The CDR3 bases are TGTGCCAGCAGTTCAGGGGTGGGAAATTCACCCCTCCACTTT. This rearrangement joins TRBV11-2 to TRBJ1-6, with D tentatively TRBD1 (6 bases). The CDR3 loop spans 14 amino acids. Germline lookup yields CDR1 SGHAT and CDR2 FQNNGV. V dropped 6 bases and J dropped 7 bases, with 13 bases sitting between them.

This chain uses TRBV5-1 with TRBJ1-5, with D tentatively TRBD1 (5 bases). Germline-derived CDR1 and CDR2 are SGHRS and YFSETQ. V was trimmed by 0 bases and J by 5 bases, leaving 15 bases between them. The CDR3 is 16 amino acids. CDR3 sequence reads: CASSLDPADSHQPQHF. CDR3 nucleotide sequence: TGCGCCAGCAGCTTGGACCCCGCAGACAGCCATCAGCCCCAGCATTTT.

Turning to this clonotype: The junction departs from germline at one end; a sequencing error may be responsible. The V call is TRBV20-1, the J call TRBJ1-4; D possibly corresponds to TRBD1 (5 bases). The germline V gene encodes CDR1 DFQATT and CDR2 SNEGSKA (reference sequence). This CDR3 has 16 amino acids. The CDR3 loop reads CCARDPGTARNEKLFF. CDR3 in DNA: TGCTGTGCTAGAGATCCAGGGACGGCGAGGAATGAAAAACTGTTTTTT.

This clonotype appeared a few times. The genes are TRBV5-5 and TRBJ1-1; D not resolved. The CDR3 contains 12 residues. Trimming took 4 bases from V and 7 from J, leaving 11 bases between them. Per the germline V gene, CDR1 is SGHKS and CDR2 is YYEKEE (reference sequence). CDR3 nucleotides: TGTGCCAGCAGCGGGAGCGGGGTTGAAGCTTTCTTT. This encodes CASSGSGVEAFF.

This clonotype has just a few counts. Here the CDR3 DNA reads TGTGCCAGCAGTTTGGCCGGGACAGGGACGTATGGCTACACCTTC. This gives the protein CASSLAGTGTYGYTF. This chain connects TRBV12-3 or TRBV12-4 to TRBJ1-2; 9 positions match TRBD1. V was clipped by 3 bases and J by 5 bases; unmatched bases: 7. This CDR3 is built from 15 residues.

The gene calls are TRBV7-9 and TRBJ2-1; D uncertain. The germline CDR1 and CDR2 sequences are SEHNR and FQNEAQ (reference sequence). Trimming removed 2 bases from V and 7 bases from J, with 6 bases in between. The CDR3 has 12 residues. CDR3 region: CASSLSQNEQFF. The DNA of the CDR3 is TGTGCCAGCAGCTTATCACAAAATGAGCAGTTCTTC.

This clonotype was seen more than once but under ten times. The V gene is TRBV5-1, the J gene TRBJ2-7; possibly TRBD1 for D (6 bases). CDR1 and CDR2 from the germline V gene are SGHRS and YFSETQ. The CDR3 extends over 13 amino acids. The V and J ends lost 4 bases and 3 bases respectively, with 11 bases between them. In DNA form, the CDR3 reads TGCGCCAGCAGCCCAGGGGCCGACTACGAGCAGTACTTC. This codes for CASSPGADYEQYF.